This T cell receptor (beta chain) was captured by sequencing in a study of blood T cell repertoires in COVID-19 (dated by TCRdb to 2020 to 2021). Study-level background: Collaborator samples came from the United States, Italy and Spain and covered acute and convalescent phases of COVID-19. Sample metadata almost always included a de-identified subject ID, COVID-19 status, age in years and sex. The repertoires were released in a freely available public database meant as a resource for research on the immune response to SARS-CoV-2. Where available, HLA class I and class II types were obtained from metadata supplied by the sample provider rather than from assay-based typing. The dataset comprised deeply sampled blood TCRbeta repertoires from subjects exposed to, actively infected with, or recovered from COVID-19. The samples were drawn from two sources: the first 160 participants of the ongoing ImmuneRACE study, and 1,000 to 1,500 subjects contributed by 6 global collaborators. The material from the prospective study consisted of cDNA or gDNA derived from T cells, B-cell-depleted T cells, or PBMCs. Findings and caveats that apply to the study as a whole: How much clinical and demographic metadata was included differed by source and by participant, and the metadata was provided uncurated.

Collaborating institutions collected whole blood in K2EDTA tubes following their own protocols. For TCRbeta analysis, collaborators shipped samples in one of three forms: frozen whole blood, isolated PBMCs, or DNA extracted from either of those sample types. From cysteine to phenylalanine, the CDR3 is 12 amino acids long. Of the read, only the CDR3 DNA is kept; its 36 bases are in frame from base 1. CDR1 SGHRS and CDR2 YFSETQ were looked up in the germline V gene. Ends trimmed: V by 7 bases, J by 6 bases; bases unmatched to a gene: 5. The immunoSEQ Assay, a bias-controlled multiplex PCR, was used to amplify TCRbeta CDR3 regions from genomic DNA. The authors' analysis ran thus. Within the assay, amplification of reference gene primers was used to estimate how many nucleated cells each sample contained. To quantify the absolute abundance of each unique TCRbeta CDR3 rearrangement, sequence reads were collapsed and filtered. For each sample, productive Simpson clonality was calculated as the square root of Simpson's diversity index over productive rearrangements. In TCRdb, the immuneACCESS table is reduced to in-frame sequences with V and J assigned. These tables do not hold every clone; where another copy was compared, an unresolved V gene accounts for under half, and the others remain unexplained. V and J calls and clone size are copied from that table; D and trimming were computed from the DNA. For this sample the table gives around 18,000 clones, of which roughly 89% were detected only once. Jointly, the top ten make up about an eighth of the sample.

In the case of this clone: Its antigen has not been determined. One base away there is no much larger clone; base qualities are not given.

The sample taken for sequencing was peripheral blood. The sequence derives from a man in his fifties or sixties with active COVID-19. Here the chain combines TRBV5-1 and TRBJ1-2; TRBD1 lines up with 8 middle nucleotides. The CDR3 in this case is CASGPGGDGYTF. Read as DNA, the sequence is TGCGCCAGCGGACCAGGGGGCGATGGCTACACCTTC. This CDR3, with the reference TRBV5-1 and TRBJ1-2 proteins standing in past its ends, gives the full variable domain KAGVTQTPRYLIKTRGQQVTLSCSPISGHRSVSWYQQTPGQGLQFLFEYFSETQRNKGNFPGRFSGRQFSNSRSEMNVSTLELGDSALYLCASGPGGDGYTFGSGTRLTVV.